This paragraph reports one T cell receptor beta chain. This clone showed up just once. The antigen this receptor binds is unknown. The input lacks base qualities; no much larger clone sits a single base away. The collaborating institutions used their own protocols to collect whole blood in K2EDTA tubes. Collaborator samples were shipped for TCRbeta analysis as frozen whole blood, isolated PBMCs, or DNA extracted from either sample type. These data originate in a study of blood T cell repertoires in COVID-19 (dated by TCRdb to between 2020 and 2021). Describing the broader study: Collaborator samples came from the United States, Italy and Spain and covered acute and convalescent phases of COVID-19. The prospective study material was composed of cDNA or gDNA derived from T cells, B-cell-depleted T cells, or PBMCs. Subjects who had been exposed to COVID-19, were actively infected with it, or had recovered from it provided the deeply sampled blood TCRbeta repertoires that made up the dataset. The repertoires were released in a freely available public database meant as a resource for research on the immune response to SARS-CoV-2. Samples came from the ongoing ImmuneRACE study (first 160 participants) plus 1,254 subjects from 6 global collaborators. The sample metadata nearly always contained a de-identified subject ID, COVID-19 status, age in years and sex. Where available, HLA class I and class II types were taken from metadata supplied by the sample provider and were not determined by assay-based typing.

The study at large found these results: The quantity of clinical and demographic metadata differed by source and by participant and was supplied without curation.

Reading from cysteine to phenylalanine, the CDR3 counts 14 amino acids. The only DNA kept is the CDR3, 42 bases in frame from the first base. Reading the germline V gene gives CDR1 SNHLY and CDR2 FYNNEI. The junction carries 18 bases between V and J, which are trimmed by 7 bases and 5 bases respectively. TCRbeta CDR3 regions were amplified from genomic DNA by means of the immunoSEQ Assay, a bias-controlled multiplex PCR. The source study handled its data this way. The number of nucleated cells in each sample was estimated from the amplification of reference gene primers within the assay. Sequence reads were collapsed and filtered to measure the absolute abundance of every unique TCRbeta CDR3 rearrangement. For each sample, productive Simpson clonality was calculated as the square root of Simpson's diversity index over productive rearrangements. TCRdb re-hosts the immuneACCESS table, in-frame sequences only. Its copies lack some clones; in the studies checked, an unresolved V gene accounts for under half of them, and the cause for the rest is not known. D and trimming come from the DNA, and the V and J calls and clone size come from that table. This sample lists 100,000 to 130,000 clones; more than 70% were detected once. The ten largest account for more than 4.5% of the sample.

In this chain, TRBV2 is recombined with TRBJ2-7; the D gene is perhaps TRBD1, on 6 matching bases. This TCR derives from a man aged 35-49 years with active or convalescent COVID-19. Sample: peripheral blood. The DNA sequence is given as TGTGCCAGCACCCCACAGGGAACCCCAAACGAGCAGTACTTC. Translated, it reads CASTPQGTPNEQYF.